The T cell receptor beta chain described here comes from a study of cytomegalovirus exposure and HLA in healthy donors. General study points: Common viral pathogens seemed to be connected with several of the most significant clusters, according to a later analysis. A few chains linked to CMV were shown in vitro to be specific for CMV antigens. It was shown in a later analysis that HLA-associated TCR beta chains were more clonally expanded than other, equally common chains. Most likely, a cluster of highly shared sequence variants arose as a sequencing artifact.

PCR amplification relied on 60 Vbeta primers (plus 13 Jbeta primers). Clones were read by immunoSEQ multiplex PCR, and TCRdb kept only the in-frame ones, dropping some. The sample lists fewer than 200,000 clones, 60% to 80% seen once, with approximately 2.5% in the top ten. CDR1 and CDR2 (germline): SGHTA, FQGNSA. Deletions cut 9 bases from V and 2 bases from J, with 11 bases between. This CDR3 has 12 residues. As for this clone: Its antigen remains unknown.

This clonotype originated in a man aged 55 to 69 in good health and CMV-seronegative. This chain uses TRBV7-2 with TRBJ2-7; D might be TRBD1 (5 bases). The specimen was PBMCs. CDR3 residues: CARFRTTYEQYF. CDR3 sequence (DNA): TGTGCCAGATTCCGGACAACCTACGAGCAGTACTTC. The whole variable domain, filled in from reference TRBV7-2 and TRBJ2-7, reads GAGVSQSPSNKVTEKGKDVELRCDPISGHTALYWYRQSLGQGLEFLIYFQGNSAPDKSGLPSDRFSAERTGGSVSTLTIQRTQQEDSAVYLCARFRTTYEQYFGPGTRLTVT.